The subject of this entry is one TCR beta chain. Antigen: not known. This sample is part of a study of shared clonotypes between healthy human individuals. Findings and caveats of the study: Richness estimates generally favored naive over memory subsets.

The J segment lost 1 base and the V segment lost 0 bases, leaving 4 bases of the junction unmatched. The CDR3 is made up of 16 amino acids. Looked up from germline, CDR1 is LNHDA and CDR2 is SQIVND (reference sequence). Genomic DNA per cell subset filled all wells of several immunoSEQ plates. Clones were read by immunoSEQ multiplex PCR, and TCRdb kept only the in-frame ones, dropping some. The data contain more than 400,000 clones, about 95% of them singletons. This clonotype was obtained from a woman aged 25 to 39 in good health. What was sequenced was naive CD4+ T cells sorted from blood. Subset denoted: CD45RA+ positively selected. The genes are TRBV19 and TRBJ2-3, with 7 bases that match TRBD1. The CDR3 nucleotides are TGTGCCAGTAGTATAGATCGAGGACAGGGCACAGATACGCAGTATTTT. Translation: CASSIDRGQGTDTQYF.